The entry below gives a single T cell receptor (beta chain) sequence along with its context. With 6 bases removed from V and 2 bases from J, the gap between germline ends came to 19 bases. CDR1 is SGHRS, CDR2 YFSETQ, per germline. The CDR3 is 16 residues long. TCRdb itself ran the 5' RACE reads through MiXCR, one entry per CDR3 protein. The sample has about 200,000 distinct CDR3 sequences, 16% seen once. This specimen belongs to a study of T-cell memory formation after mild COVID-19. The sample taken for sequencing was PBMCs or a T cell subset sorted from them (not recorded which). V and J are TRBV5-1 and TRBJ2-3; TRBD1 or TRBD2 may be the D gene (5 bases each). This TCR was recovered from an adult woman who had mild COVID-19 (a few samples of this study predate the infection). Cell type and time point are not known. The CDR3 nucleotides read TGCGCCAGCACTCCCCCTGGGGGACGGCTCACAGATACGCAGTATTTT. As protein: CASTPPGGRLTDTQYF. The whole variable domain, filled in from reference TRBV5-1 and TRBJ2-3, reads KAGVTQTPRYLIKTRGQQVTLSCSPISGHRSVSWYQQTPGQGLQFLFEYFSETQRNKGNFPGRFSGRQFSNSRSEMNVSTLELGDSALYLCASTPPGGRLTDTQYFGPGTRLTVL.